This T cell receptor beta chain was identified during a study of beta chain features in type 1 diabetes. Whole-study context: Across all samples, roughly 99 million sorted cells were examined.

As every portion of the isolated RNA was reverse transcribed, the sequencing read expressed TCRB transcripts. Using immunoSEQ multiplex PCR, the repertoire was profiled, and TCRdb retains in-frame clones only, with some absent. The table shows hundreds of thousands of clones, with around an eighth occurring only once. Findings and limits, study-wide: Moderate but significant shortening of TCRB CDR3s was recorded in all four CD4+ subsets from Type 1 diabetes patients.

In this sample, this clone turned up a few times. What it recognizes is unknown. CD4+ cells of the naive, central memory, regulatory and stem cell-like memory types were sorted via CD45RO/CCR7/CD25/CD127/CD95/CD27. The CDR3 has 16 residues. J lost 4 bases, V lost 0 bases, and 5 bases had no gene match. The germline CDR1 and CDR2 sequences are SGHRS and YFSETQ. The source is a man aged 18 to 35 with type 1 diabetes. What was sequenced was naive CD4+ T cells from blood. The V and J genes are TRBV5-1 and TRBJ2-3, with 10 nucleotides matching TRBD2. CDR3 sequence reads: CASSLAGTSEADTQYF. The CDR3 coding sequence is TGCGCCAGCAGCTTGGCCGGGACTAGCGAAGCAGATACGCAGTATTTT.